Following are 12 T cell receptor beta chains from one sample sequenced in a study of T cell changes during pregnancy in multiple sclerosis. The assay was immunoSEQ multiplex PCR, and TCRdb's table has in-frame clones only and misses some. This table holds nearly 40,000 clones, about 90% found once. This material consisted of CD4+ T cells from peripheral blood mononuclear cells, taken in the third trimester of pregnancy. The receptors originated from a female donor with multiple sclerosis, enrolled in a pregnancy study.

The chain carries TRBV2 and TRBJ2-3, with D possibly matching TRBD2 (6 bases). CDR1 SNHLY and CDR2 FYNNEI come from the germline V gene. Trimming pared 7 bases from V and 0 bases from J, leaving 20 bases between. The CDR3 totals 17 residues. Written as DNA, the CDR3 is TGTGCCAGCATTTTTCGGTTGGCGGGAATAAGCACAGATACGCAGTATTTT. Protein product: CASIFRLAGISTDTQYF.

The rearrangement uses TRBV19 and TRBJ2-2, with D possibly TRBD2 on 6 matching bases. Germline loops: CDR1 LNHDA, CDR2 SQIVND (reference sequence). This CDR3 is 15 amino acids long. With 1 base removed from V and 6 bases from J, the gap between germline ends came to 12 bases. Here the CDR3 DNA reads TGTGCCAGTAGTATAGTGGGGGGAGTTGCCGGGGAGCTGTTTTTT. Translation: CASSIVGGVAGELFF.

The rearrangement joins TRBV6-1 to TRBJ2-1; TRBD2 matches at 7 bases. The CDR3 runs 15 residues. The germline V gene has CDR1 MNHNS and CDR2 SASEGT. V was clipped by 3 bases and J by 9 bases; unmatched bases: 11. The CDR3 bases are TGTGCCAGCAGTGAGGGGAGGGAAATCCCGGGTGAGCAGTTCTTC. This encodes CASSEGREIPGEQFF.

This sequence joins TRBV28 and TRBJ1-2, with D perhaps matching TRBD1 (5 bases). The CDR3 extends over 13 amino acids. In germline, CDR1 is MDHEN, CDR2 SYDVKM. V gave up 3 bases and J gave up 8 bases, with 13 bases separating them. CDR3 coding DNA: TGTGCCAGCAGTTTTGCGGGGCCGGGCGGCTACACCTTC. Protein: CASSFAGPGGYTF.

The chain couples TRBV25-1 to TRBJ1-2, with TRBD1 matching over 8 bases. The germline V gene encodes CDR1 MGHDK and CDR2 SYGVNS. J lost 6 bases, V lost 2 bases, and 14 bases had no gene match. The CDR3 length is 17 residues. The CDR3 loop is CASSELRNAGGANGYTF. Here the CDR3 DNA reads TGTGCCAGCAGTGAACTACGAAATGCAGGGGGCGCAAATGGCTACACCTTC.

This sequence joins TRBV5-6 and TRBJ1-1, with D possibly TRBD1 on 5 matching bases. The CDR3 length is 15 residues. CDR1 is SGHDT and CDR2 is YYEEEE in the germline V gene. Trimming stripped 3 bases from V and 6 bases from J, with 18 bases between. This CDR3 is CASSSVGEGRPEAFF. Here the CDR3 DNA reads TGTGCCAGCAGCTCGGTTGGAGAGGGGAGGCCTGAAGCTTTCTTT.

J is TRBJ2-3 and V is TRBV4-1; 8 bases align to TRBD2. Trimming at V came to 3 bases and at J to 1 base, leaving 12 bases not matched to a gene. This CDR3 has 18 residues. Germline V lookup: CDR1 MGHRA, CDR2 YSYEKL. The CDR3 DNA reads as TGCGCCAGCAGCCAGACATCCCGGGAGGGACGCGGCACAGATACGCAGTATTTT. It translates to CASSQTSREGRGTDTQYF.

The genes are TRBV19 and TRBJ2-1; 10 bases line up with TRBD2. With 6 bases clipped from V and 7 bases from J, the junction kept 6 bases outside the gene matches. This CDR3 is 14 amino acids long. Germline V CDR1 and CDR2: LNHDA, SQIVND (reference sequence). CDR3 amino acids: CASSPGLARNEQFF. CDR3 nucleotide sequence: TGTGCCAGTAGCCCGGGACTAGCGAGGAATGAGCAGTTCTTC.

V usage is TRBV25-1 and J usage is TRBJ1-2; 8 nucleotides line up with TRBD1. V was pared by 3 bases and J by 5 bases, with 2 bases of the junction left unmatched. CDR3 size: 13 residues. CDR1 is MGHDK, CDR2 SYGVNS, per germline. DNA of the CDR3: TGTGCCAGCAGTGACCGGACAGGGTATGGCTACACCTTC. As protein: CASSDRTGYGYTF.

As regards this clone: Compared with germline, one end of the junction differs, possibly owing to a read error. V gene TRBV7-9 combines with J gene TRBJ2-1; TRBD2 matches 9 bases. The CDR3 covers 17 residues. The V gene's germline CDR1 is SEHNR and CDR2 FQNEAQ (reference sequence). The CDR3 nucleotides are TGTGCCAGCACCTTAAACCCGGGGCTAGCGGGAAACAATGAGCAGTTCTTC. It translates to CASTLNPGLAGNNEQFF.

This CDR3 is CASSQDLAGLTDTQYF. The DNA for the CDR3 is TGTGCCAGCAGCCAAGATTTGGCGGGACTGACAGATACGCAGTATTTT. The chain recombines TRBV4-2 with TRBJ2-3, with D possibly being TRBD2 (6 bases). Germline CDR1 LGHNA, CDR2 YNFKEQ. Trimming took off 0 bases at V and 3 bases at J, with 13 bases between the two ends. The CDR3 is 16 residues long.

The chain carries TRBV4-1 and TRBJ2-3; TRBD1 matches 8 bases. The V and J ends lost 0 bases and 3 bases, in that order; junction bases with no gene match: 5. The germline V gene encodes CDR1 MGHRA and CDR2 YSYEKL. CDR3 length: 16 residues. The CDR3 DNA is TGCGCCAGCAGCCAAGAGCAGACAGGGGTGACAGATACGCAGTATTTT. Its translation is CASSQEQTGVTDTQYF.